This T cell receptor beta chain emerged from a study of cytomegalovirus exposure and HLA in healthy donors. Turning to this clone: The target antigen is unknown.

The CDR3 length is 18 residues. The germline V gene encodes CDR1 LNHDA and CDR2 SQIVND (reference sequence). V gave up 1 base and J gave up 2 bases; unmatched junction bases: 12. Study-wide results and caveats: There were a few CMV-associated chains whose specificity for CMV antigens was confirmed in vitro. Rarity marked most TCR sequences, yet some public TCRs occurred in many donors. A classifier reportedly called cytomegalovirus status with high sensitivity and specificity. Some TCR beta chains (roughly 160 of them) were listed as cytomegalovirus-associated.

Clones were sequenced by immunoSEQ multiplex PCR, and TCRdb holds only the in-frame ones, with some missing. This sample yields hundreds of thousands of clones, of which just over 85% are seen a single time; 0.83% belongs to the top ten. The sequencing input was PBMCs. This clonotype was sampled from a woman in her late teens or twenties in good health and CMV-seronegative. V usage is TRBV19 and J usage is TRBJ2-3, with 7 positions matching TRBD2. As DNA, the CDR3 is TGTGCCAGTAGTATAGCCCCTGGGCTGCGGGGGATCACAGATACGCAGTATTTT. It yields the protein CASSIAPGLRGITDTQYF.